These T cell receptor beta chains were read from a single sample in a study of cytomegalovirus exposure and HLA in healthy donors. Assay used: immunoSEQ multiplex PCR; TCRdb lists only in-frame clones, some missing. The sample holds around 190,000 clones, about 80% seen once. Specimen: PBMCs. The receptors here all came from a woman in her twenties or thirties in good health and CMV-seropositive. Both conserved end residues are part of each CDR3. Fields, in order: D gene, V gene, J gene, clone size, CDR3 DNA, CDR3 protein. D genes are given only for firm matches. The size field is filled for only some rows; it gives once, few, many or a size class.

TRBD1	TRBV7-2	TRBJ2-3	-	TGTGCCAGCAGCTTAGTGGGACAGGGTTATAGCACAGATACGCAGTATTTT	CASSLVGQGYSTDTQYF
-	TRBV7-8	TRBJ2-7	few	TGTGCCAGCAGCTTAGGTTTCGGAGGGCAGTACTTC	CASSLGFGGQYF
TRBD1	TRBV7-9	TRBJ2-7	-	TGTGCCAGCAGCCCGGGGACAGGGCCCATGAGGGAGCAGTACTTC	CASSPGTGPMREQYF
-	TRBV6-1	TRBJ1-6	-	TGTGCCAGCAGTAAAGGGGCTAATGGCCCTTTGAATTCACCCCTCCACTTT	CASSKGANGPLNSPLHF
-	TRBV7-2	TRBJ2-7	-	TGTGCCAGCAGCTTAGAGGTGGGGCCCTACGAGCAGTACTTC	CASSLEVGPYEQYF
-	TRBV6-1	TRBJ2-1	-	TGTGCCAGCAGTGAACTAGCTGATGAGCAGTTCTTC	CASSELADEQFF
TRBD1	TRBV27	TRBJ2-1	-	TGTGCCAGCAGTAAGGGACAGGGAGACTACAATGAGCAGTTCTTC	CASSKGQGDYNEQFF
-	TRBV7-6	TRBJ2-3	-	TGTGCCAGCAGCCCCCAGGGAGGAGGCACAGATACGCAGTATTTT	CASSPQGGGTDTQYF
TRBD1	TRBV9	TRBJ1-1	-	TGTGCCAGCAGCGTAGACCTTTCGACAGGGCCGAACACTGAAGCTTTCTTT	CASSVDLSTGPNTEAFF
TRBD1	TRBV9	TRBJ1-2	-	TGTGCCAGCAGCGTCATCGCAGGGGGTGGTGGCTACACCTTC	CASSVIAGGGGYTF
TRBD1	TRBV6-1	TRBJ1-1	-	TGTGCCAGCAATCGACAGGGGGCCCCGAACACTGAAGCTTTCTTT	CASNRQGAPNTEAFF
TRBD1	TRBV4-3	TRBJ2-7	once	TGCGCCAGCAGCCAGGACGGGACAGTGGACGAGCAGTACTTC	CASSQDGTVDEQYF
-	TRBV7-9	TRBJ2-2	few	TGTTCCAGCAGTTATAACACCGGGGAGCTGTTTTTT	CSSSYNTGELFF
TRBD1	TRBV29-1	TRBJ1-3	-	TGCAGCGCGGGACAGTCAACTGGAAACACCATATATTTT	CSAGQSTGNTIYF
TRBD2	TRBV27	TRBJ2-5	-	TGTGCCAGCAGTTCCCTGCTAGCGGGGCACAACCTAGAGACCCAGTACTTC	CASSSLLAGHNLETQYF
-	TRBV9	TRBJ2-1	-	TGTGCCAGCAGTCCGGGAGAGAACAATGAGCAGTTCTTC	CASSPGENNEQFF
TRBD1	TRBV14	TRBJ1-1	-	TGTGCCAGCAGCGAGCGGACAGGGGGCTTTACTGAAGCTTTCTTT	CASSERTGGFTEAFF
TRBD1	TRBV7-9	TRBJ1-1	once	TGTGCCAGCAGCTTCCCCGATGACAGGGGGAATACTGAAGCTTTCTTT	CASSFPDDRGNTEAFF
-	TRBV7-2	TRBJ2-7	-	TGTGCCAGCAGCTTAGCCGGTCTGGGGAGCTCCTACGAGCAGTACTTC	CASSLAGLGSSYEQYF
-	TRBV7-3	TRBJ2-3	-	TGTGCCAGCAGCCCGGGACATTCACCCACAGATACGCAGTATTTT	CASSPGHSPTDTQYF